This T cell receptor (beta chain) comes out of a study of CD8+CD57+ T cells in acquired aplastic anemia. Profiles of TCR beta VDJ and CDR3 were generated from a genomic DNA template. TCRdb itself ran the reads through MiXCR, one entry per CDR3 protein. The table records about 180,000 distinct CDR3 sequences, roughly half of them present only once. On this clonotype: An end of the junction differs from the germline gene, which may be a read error.

The CDR3 runs 16 residues. Germline V gene data show CDR1 as LNHNV and CDR2 as YYDKDF (reference sequence). Material for sequencing was sorted CD4+, CD8+, or CD8+CD57+ T cells (not recorded which) from PBMCs. This chain connects TRBV15 to TRBJ1-6, with a weak D call TRBD1 (5 bases). The receptor comes from a human donor in good health. Here the CDR3 reads CATSRAQEITWKHHIF. CDR3 nucleotide sequence: TGTGCCACCAGCAGAGCACAGGAGATTACCTGGAAACACCATATATTT.